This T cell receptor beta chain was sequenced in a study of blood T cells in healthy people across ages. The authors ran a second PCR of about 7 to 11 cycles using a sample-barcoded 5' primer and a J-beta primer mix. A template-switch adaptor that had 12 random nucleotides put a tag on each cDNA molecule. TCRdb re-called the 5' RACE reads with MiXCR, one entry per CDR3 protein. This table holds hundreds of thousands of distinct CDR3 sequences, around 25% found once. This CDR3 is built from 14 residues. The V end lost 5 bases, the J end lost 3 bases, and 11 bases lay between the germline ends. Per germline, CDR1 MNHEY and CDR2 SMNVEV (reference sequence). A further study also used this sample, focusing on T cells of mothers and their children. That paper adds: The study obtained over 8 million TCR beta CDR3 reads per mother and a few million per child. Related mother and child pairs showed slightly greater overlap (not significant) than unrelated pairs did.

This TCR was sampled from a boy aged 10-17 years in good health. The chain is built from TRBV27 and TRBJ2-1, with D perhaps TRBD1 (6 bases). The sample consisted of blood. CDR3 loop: CASSQGYLYNEQFF. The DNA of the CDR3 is TGTGCCAGCAGTCAGGGGTACCTCTACAATGAGCAGTTCTTC.